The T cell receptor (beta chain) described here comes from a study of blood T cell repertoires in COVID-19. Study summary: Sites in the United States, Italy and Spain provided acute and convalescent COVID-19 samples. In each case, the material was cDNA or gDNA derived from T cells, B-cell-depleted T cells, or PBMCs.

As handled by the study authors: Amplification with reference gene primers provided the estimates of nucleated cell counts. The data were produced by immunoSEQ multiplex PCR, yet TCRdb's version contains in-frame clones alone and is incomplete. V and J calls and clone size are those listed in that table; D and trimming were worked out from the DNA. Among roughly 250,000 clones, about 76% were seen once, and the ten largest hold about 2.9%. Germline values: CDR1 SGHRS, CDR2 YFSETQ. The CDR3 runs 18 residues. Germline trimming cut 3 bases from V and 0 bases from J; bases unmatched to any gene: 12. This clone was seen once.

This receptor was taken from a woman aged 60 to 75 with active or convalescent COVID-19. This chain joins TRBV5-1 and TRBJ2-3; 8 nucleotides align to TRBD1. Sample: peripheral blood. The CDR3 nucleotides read TGCGCCAGCAGCTCCGGCGCCGATGGGACAGGAAGCACAGATACGCAGTATTTT. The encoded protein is CASSSGADGTGSTDTQYF. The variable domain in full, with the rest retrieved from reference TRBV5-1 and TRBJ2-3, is KAGVTQTPRYLIKTRGQQVTLSCSPISGHRSVSWYQQTPGQGLQFLFEYFSETQRNKGNFPGRFSGRQFSNSRSEMNVSTLELGDSALYLCASSSGADGTGSTDTQYFGPGTRLTVL.